These 23 T cell receptor beta chains originate from one sample sequenced in a study of CD8 T cells in ankylosing spondylitis. TCRdb processed the 5' RACE reads anew with MiXCR; each CDR3 protein has one entry. This table holds 250,000 to 300,000 distinct CDR3 sequences, roughly 20% found once. The sample taken for sequencing was blood, either unsorted or a sorted T cell fraction (not recorded which). These receptors were taken from a male donor with ankylosing spondylitis or in good health (not recorded which).

On this clonotype: One end of the junction does not line up with germline, which may come from a read error. This rearrangement joins TRBV5-1 to TRBJ2-4, with D perhaps assigned TRBD1 or TRBD2 (5 bases each). Germline values: CDR1 SGHRS, CDR2 YFSETQ. The length of the CDR3 is 14 residues. DNA for the CDR3: TGCGCCAGCAGCCGGGACGCGTCCAAAAACACTCAGTACTTC. Its protein is CASSRDASKNTQYF.

The chain combines TRBV4-1 with TRBJ1-2; possibly TRBD1 for D (6 bases). V was trimmed by 6 bases and J by 3 bases, leaving 14 bases between them. The CDR3 contains 14 residues. The germline V gene has CDR1 MGHRA and CDR2 YSYEKL. Written as DNA, the CDR3 is TGCGCCAGCAGGCCTCCAGGGGCTTACTATGGCTACACCTTC. It is translated as CASRPPGAYYGYTF.

In this sample, this clonotype turned up a few times. The chain recombines TRBV20-1 with TRBJ2-6; 8 nucleotides agree with TRBD1. The CDR3 is made up of 18 amino acids. The J segment lost 0 bases and the V segment lost 6 bases, leaving 13 bases of the junction unmatched. Per the germline V gene, CDR1 is DFQATT and CDR2 is SNEGSKA (reference sequence). CDR3: CSAEPGQGLSSGANVLTF. The CDR3 DNA is TGCAGTGCAGAACCAGGACAGGGCCTCAGCTCTGGGGCCAACGTCCTGACTTTC.

In its sample, this clonotype was seen a few times. The CDR3: CASSFSTGYRYGYTF. CDR3 in DNA: TGTGCCAGCAGTTTCTCGACAGGGTATCGCTATGGCTACACCTTC. The chain joins TRBV28 to TRBJ1-2; 7 nucleotides match TRBD1. The germline gives CDR1 MDHEN, CDR2 SYDVKM. After removal of 3 bases from V and 4 bases from J, the junction contained 8 bases not matched to a gene. This CDR3 region has 15 residues.

The rearrangement joins TRBV15 to TRBJ2-7; 11 nucleotides align to TRBD1. From germline, CDR1 is LNHNV and CDR2 YYDKDF (reference sequence). The CDR3 consists of 17 residues. The ends lost 0 bases at V and 4 bases at J; junction bases unmatched: 8. This CDR3 reads CATSRDWGTGGSYEQYV. CDR3 bases: TGTGCCACCAGCAGAGATTGGGGGACAGGGGGTTCATACGAGCAGTACGTC.

This clonotype has ten or more counts. The V call is TRBV20-1, the J call TRBJ1-1, with D unclear. This CDR3 is built from 12 residues. Trimming removed 2 bases at V and 1 base at J, with 5 bases between. Germline values: CDR1 DFQATT, CDR2 SNEGSKA (reference sequence). CDR3 residues: CSARRRNTEAFF. CDR3 bases: TGCAGTGCTAGACGTAGGAACACTGAAGCTTTCTTT.

Only a few counts were recorded for this clonotype. The chain links TRBV29-1 to TRBJ2-1; 10 nucleotides match TRBD2. The CDR3 totals 14 residues. V shed 7 bases, J shed 4 bases, and the junction held 7 bases outside the gene matches. Germline V gives CDR1 SQVTM, CDR2 ANQGSEA. The CDR3 loop reads CSGKSGGAYNEQFF. In DNA form, the CDR3 reads TGCAGCGGCAAAAGCGGGGGGGCTTACAATGAGCAGTTCTTC.

The chain has TRBV25-1 and TRBJ2-2; 9 bases map to TRBD1. With V trimmed by 3 bases and J by 4 bases, 6 bases remained unmatched. Germline loops: CDR1 MGHDK, CDR2 SYGVNS. There are 16 residues in the CDR3. CDR3: CASSDPGQGATGELFF. In nucleotides, the CDR3 is TGTGCCAGCAGTGACCCGGGACAGGGTGCCACCGGGGAGCTGTTTTTT.

The J gene is TRBJ1-5, the V gene TRBV6-1, with D possibly TRBD1 on 5 matching bases. V was clipped by 3 bases and J by 1 base, with 10 bases between them. CDR1 and CDR2 from the germline V gene are MNHNS and SASEGT. The CDR3 is made up of 15 amino acids. CDR3 nucleotides: TGTGCCAGCAGTGACGGGGGTATAAGCAATCAGCCCCAGCATTTT. Translation gives CASSDGGISNQPQHF.

This clonotype was seen more than once but under ten times. This chain uses TRBV15 with TRBJ1-1; no definite D call. From germline, CDR1 is LNHNV and CDR2 YYDKDF (reference sequence). V was pared by 0 bases and J by 7 bases, with 9 bases between. This CDR3 contains 13 residues. CDR3 sequence: CATSRDRISEAFF. CDR3 coding DNA: TGTGCCACCAGCAGAGATCGCATTAGTGAAGCTTTCTTT.

This clonotype was seen more than once but under ten times. V usage is TRBV18 and J usage is TRBJ1-1; D call uncertain. Germline V CDR1 and CDR2: KGHSH, LQKENI. V lost 6 bases, J lost 4 bases, and 18 bases lay in between. The CDR3 sequence is 15 residues long. The CDR3 spells CASSLAWVFSTEAFF. CDR3 in DNA: TGTGCCAGCTCCCTCGCCTGGGTGTTTAGCACTGAAGCTTTCTTT.

The sample holds many counts of this clonotype. The chain combines TRBV29-1 with TRBJ2-3; 8 bases line up with TRBD2. Losses at the gene ends were 3 bases for V and 3 bases for J; bases not matched to a gene: 2. This CDR3 region has 13 residues. Germline CDR1 is SQVTM and CDR2 is ANQGSEA. This chain's CDR3 is CSVETGGTDTQYF. The CDR3 DNA reads TGCAGCGTTGAGACGGGGGGGACAGATACGCAGTATTTT.

This clonotype has only a few counts. The rearrangement links TRBV5-1 to TRBJ2-1; TRBD1 might be the D (5 bases). Trimming left V 1 base short and J 6 bases short, with 17 bases between. CDR3 size: 16 residues. Germline lookup yields CDR1 SGHRS and CDR2 YFSETQ. CDR3 in DNA: TGCGCCAGCAGCTTGACTCGCGTCAGCAGGGCCAATGAGCAGTTCTTC. It encodes CASSLTRVSRANEQFF.

This clonotype was detected many times. The CDR3 DNA sequence: TGTGCCAGCAGGCGAATGTATGGCTACACCTTC. It encodes CASRRMYGYTF. The chain combines TRBV6-1 with TRBJ1-2; D unresolved. Germline loops: CDR1 MNHNS, CDR2 SASEGT. CDR3 size: 11 residues. V was pared by 6 bases and J by 5 bases, with 7 bases between.

The genes are TRBV12-3 or TRBV12-4 and TRBJ2-4, with 11 bases fitting TRBD1. V gave up 4 bases and J gave up 8 bases; unmatched junction bases: 7. The CDR3 has 15 amino acids. The CDR3 bases are TGTGCCAGCAGTTCACCGGGACAGGGGGTTGACATTCAGTACTTC. This translates into CASSSPGQGVDIQYF.

This clonotype was counted at least ten times. J is TRBJ2-2 and V is TRBV28; D call uncertain. Between the trimmed V and J ends, which lost 7 bases and 5 bases, there was a span of 14 bases. The germline gives CDR1 MDHEN, CDR2 SYDVKM. The CDR3 covers 14 residues. The DNA of the CDR3 is TGTGCCAGCAATACTAACACTTTGACCGGGGAGCTGTTTTTT. Its protein is CASNTNTLTGELFF. Drawing the rest from reference TRBV28 and TRBJ2-2, the complete variable domain is DVKVTQSSRYLVKRTGEKVFLECVQDMDHENMFWYRQDPGLGLRLIYFSYDVKMKEKGDIPEGYSVSREKKERFSLILESASTNQTSMYLCASNTNTLTGELFFGEGSRLTVL.

This rearrangement joins TRBV7-3 to TRBJ2-5, with 7 bases lining up with TRBD1. V lost 2 bases to trimming and J lost 4 bases; unmatched junction nucleotides: 1. From germline, CDR1 is SGHTA and CDR2 FQGTGA. The CDR3 spans 13 residues. CDR3 DNA: TGTGCCAGCAGCTTAGGGGACAGAGAGACCCAGTACTTC. Translation: CASSLGDRETQYF. The entire variable domain, with the rest obtained from reference TRBV7-3 and TRBJ2-5, is as follows: GAGVSQTPSNKVTEKGKYVELRCDPISGHTALYWYRQSLGQGPEFLIYFQGTGAADDSGLPNDRFFAVRPEGSVSTLKIQRTERGDSAVYLCASSLGDRETQYFGPGTRLLVL.

V is TRBV20-1 and J is TRBJ2-1; unclear D gene. The germline V gene has CDR1 DFQATT and CDR2 SNEGSKA (reference sequence). Trimming took 5 bases from V and 6 from J, leaving 11 bases between them. This CDR3 is 12 amino acids long. CDR3 sequence (DNA): TGCAGTGCTTACCAAGATGTCAATGAGCAGTTCTTC. This encodes CSAYQDVNEQFF.

This chain uses TRBV6-1 with TRBJ2-1; 9 nucleotides align to TRBD2. V shed 4 bases and J 4 bases; nucleotides not matched to a gene: 8. The CDR3 is made up of 16 amino acids. Germline V CDR1 and CDR2: MNHNS, SASEGT. CDR3 loop: CASSGMISGGYNEQFF. CDR3 DNA sequence: TGTGCCAGCAGTGGAATGATTAGCGGGGGATACAATGAGCAGTTCTTC.

The V and J genes are TRBV3-1 and TRBJ2-4, with D perhaps matching TRBD1 (5 bases). From germline, CDR1 is LGHDT and CDR2 YNNKEL (reference sequence). Trimming pared 4 bases from V and 6 bases from J, leaving 16 bases between. The CDR3 has 15 amino acids. CDR3 in amino acids: CASSPYRQPRNIQYF. The CDR3 DNA follows: TGTGCCAGCAGCCCCTACCGACAGCCCAGAAACATTCAGTACTTC.

This clonotype has a count of ten or more. The rearrangement joins TRBV12-3 or TRBV12-4 to TRBJ1-2, with D perhaps TRBD1 (6 bases). There are 12 residues in the CDR3. V was trimmed by 5 bases and J by 7 bases, leaving 11 bases between them. CDR3 in DNA: TGTGCCAGCAGTCGGCGGGACATTGGCTACACCTTC. Amino acid sequence: CASSRRDIGYTF.

The genes are TRBV5-1 and TRBJ2-3; D is uncertain. V was trimmed by 0 bases and J by 0 bases, leaving 11 bases between them. This CDR3 is 16 amino acids long. Germline V lookup: CDR1 SGHRS, CDR2 YFSETQ. CDR3 nucleotides: TGCGCCAGCAGCTTGGCGGCGGCGTCTAGCACAGATACGCAGTATTTT. This gives the protein CASSLAAASSTDTQYF.

The chain couples TRBV4-2 to TRBJ1-2; possibly TRBD1 for D (6 bases). V lost 1 base, J lost 8 bases, and 14 bases lay in between. The germline gives CDR1 LGHNA, CDR2 YNFKEQ. The CDR3 length is 14 residues. DNA for the CDR3: TGTGCCAGCAGCCAAGGCGAACAGGGAAAAGGCTACACCTTC. This codes for CASSQGEQGKGYTF.